This T cell receptor beta chain was identified in a study of shared clonotypes between healthy human individuals. Only CD45RO-negative cells positively selected for CCR7 counted as naive CD8 cells, so terminally differentiated effector memory CD45RA+ cells were excluded. Sequencing was at deep level. The method was immunoSEQ multiplex PCR; TCRdb's version includes in-frame clones alone and lacks a portion of them. The sample includes some 2.1 million clones, 93% seen only once; the top ten take more than 1.5%. This clonotype was sampled from a man aged 18 to 29 in good health. Some clones in this sample may be carry-over from other donors' samples. The sample consisted of naive CD8+ T cells from PBMCs.

CDR3 loop: CASRRAEGYRSDTQYF. The DNA of the CDR3 is TGTGCCAGCAGAAGGGCGGAGGGGTACAGGTCAGATACGCAGTATTTT. The V gene is TRBV7-9, the J gene TRBJ2-3; TRBD2 is a possible D gene (6 bases). With 6 bases removed from V and 4 bases from J, the gap between germline ends came to 20 bases. Germline CDR1 is SEHNR and CDR2 is FQNEAQ (reference sequence). The CDR3 is 16 residues long. The whole variable domain, remainder taken from reference TRBV7-9 and TRBJ2-3, is DTGVSQNPRHKITKRGQNVTFRCDPISEHNRLYWYRQTLGQGPEFLTYFQNEAQLEKSRLLSDRFSAERPKGSFSTLEIQRTEQGDSAMYLCASRRAEGYRSDTQYFGPGTRLTVL.